This is a list of T cell receptor beta chains from one sample in a study of cytomegalovirus exposure and HLA in healthy donors. TCRdb keeps only in-frame clones here, not all; method: immunoSEQ multiplex PCR. The sample yields 190,000 or so clones, roughly four fifths seen once. The material sequenced was PBMCs. The receptors here all came from a man aged 50-59 years in good health and CMV-seronegative. CDR3s include the opening cysteine and the closing phenylalanine or tryptophan. A D gene is named only where the DNA matches it firmly. The size of a clone is reported for some rows only, either as once, few or many, or as a class for expanded clones.

v_gene	j_gene	abundance	d_gene	CDR3aa	CDR3nt
TRBV4-3	TRBJ2-5	.	TRBD1	CASSQDVDRAQYF	TGCGCCAGCAGCCAAGATGTTGACAGGGCCCAGTACTTC
TRBV7-8	TRBJ2-7	.	TRBD2	CASSLMPERLANEQYF	TGTGCCAGCAGCTTAATGCCGGAGCGACTAGCGAACGAGCAGTACTTC
TRBV25-1	TRBJ2-5	.	TRBD1	CASSARTGQETQYF	TGTGCCAGCAGTGCCAGGACAGGGCAAGAGACCCAGTACTTC
TRBV5-5	TRBJ2-1	.	TRBD2	CASSPPGLSGDNEQFF	TGTGCCAGCAGCCCCCCGGGACTATCCGGGGACAATGAGCAGTTCTTC
TRBV7-9	TRBJ2-3	.	TRBD2	CASSPDPGLADTDTQYF	TGTGCCAGCAGCCCAGATCCGGGACTAGCGGACACAGATACGCAGTATTTT
TRBV7-9	TRBJ2-3	.	.	CASRGVGDTQYF	TGTGCCAGCCGCGGGGTGGGAGATACGCAGTATTTT
TRBV5-1	TRBJ2-7	.	TRBD1	CASSSGTGDYEQYF	TGCGCCAGCAGCTCCGGGACAGGGGACTACGAGCAGTACTTC
TRBV11-2	TRBJ2-1	.	TRBD1	CASSSNGRGRNGHEQFF	TGTGCCAGCAGCTCCAACGGTAGGGGGCGAAATGGGCATGAGCAGTTCTTC
TRBV6-6	TRBJ2-7	.	.	CASSYGSGSYEQYF	TGTGCCAGCAGTTACGGGTCGGGTTCCTACGAGCAGTACTTC
TRBV6-1	TRBJ2-7	.	TRBD1	CASSEGRTGRIVPYEQYF	TGTGCCAGCAGTGAAGGGAGGACAGGGAGAATAGTACCCTACGAGCAGTACTTC
TRBV19	TRBJ1-2	.	TRBD1	CASRDRGHGYGYTF	TGTGCCAGTCGGGACAGGGGTCACGGCTATGGCTACACCTTC
TRBV13	TRBJ2-3	.	TRBD2	CASSRKPSGTSTDTQYF	TGTGCCAGCAGCCGAAAACCTAGCGGAACTAGCACAGATACGCAGTATTTT
TRBV2	TRBJ1-2	few	.	CASRGGGTINYGYTF	TGTGCCAGCAGGGGGGGAGGGACAATAAACTATGGCTACACCTTC
TRBV28	TRBJ2-2	.	TRBD2	CASISEAGGPAGELFF	TGTGCCAGCATTTCAGAAGCGGGAGGGCCGGCCGGGGAGCTGTTTTTT
TRBV7-9	TRBJ2-3	.	TRBD2	CASSLVPGLAADTQYF	TGTGCCAGCAGCTTAGTTCCGGGACTAGCTGCCGATACGCAGTATTTT
TRBV5-6	TRBJ1-5	.	TRBD1	CASSQGAGNQPQHF	TGTGCCAGCAGCCAGGGGGCGGGCAATCAGCCCCAGCATTTT
TRBV9	TRBJ2-5	.	.	CASSVASSRGQETQYF	TGTGCCAGCAGCGTAGCCTCAAGTCGGGGGCAAGAGACCCAGTACTTC
TRBV20-1	TRBJ1-5	.	.	CSARDIRQHF	TGCAGTGCACGGGACATCCGCCAGCATTTT
TRBV9	TRBJ2-1	few	TRBD2	CASSVATGGRDYNEQFF	TGTGCCAGCAGCGTAGCTACTGGCGGGAGGGACTACAATGAGCAGTTCTTC
TRBV5-1	TRBJ1-4	few	.	CASSFYAGTNEKLFF	TGCGCCAGCAGCTTTTACGCCGGGACTAATGAAAAACTGTTTTTT
TRBV5-1	TRBJ2-2	.	TRBD2	CASSLDGRDTGELFF	TGCGCCAGCAGCTTGGATGGGAGGGACACCGGGGAGCTGTTTTTT
TRBV7-9	TRBJ1-4	.	.	CASSRNSGLGEKLFF	TGTGCCAGCAGTCGTAACTCGGGATTAGGTGAAAAACTGTTTTTT
TRBV25-1	TRBJ1-4	few	TRBD1	CASSKQGGDEKLFF	TGTGCCAGCAGTAAACAGGGGGGTGATGAAAAACTGTTTTTT
TRBV6-5	TRBJ2-1	.	.	CASSLGRSYNEQFF	TGTGCCAGCAGTTTGGGGAGGTCCTACAATGAGCAGTTCTTC
TRBV7-3	TRBJ2-7	.	.	CASSLVTGTYEQYF	TGTGCCAGCAGCCTAGTGACGGGGACCTACGAGCAGTACTTC
TRBV6-6	TRBJ1-4	.	TRBD1	CAGGDRGGGEKLFF	TGTGCCGGGGGGGACAGGGGAGGAGGCGAAAAACTGTTTTTT
TRBV9	TRBJ2-1	.	TRBD2	CASSEGLAGYSHEQFF	TGTGCCAGCAGCGAGGGACTAGCGGGCTACAGCCATGAGCAGTTCTTC
TRBV4-1	TRBJ2-3	once	.	CASSQVTGTTDTQYF	TGCGCCAGCAGCCAAGTAACGGGAACCACAGATACGCAGTATTTT
TRBV6-5	TRBJ1-5	few	.	CASSRDNSNQPQHF	TGTGCCAGCAGCCGGGACAATAGCAATCAGCCCCAGCATTTT
TRBV30	TRBJ2-5	.	TRBD2	CAWSVVRTSGSQETQYF	TGTGCCTGGAGTGTTGTGAGGACTAGCGGCAGTCAAGAGACCCAGTACTTC
TRBV28	TRBJ2-3	.	.	CASRPHGRGDTQYF	TGTGCCAGCAGGCCTCACGGAAGGGGGGATACGCAGTATTTT
TRBV6-6	TRBJ2-1	.	TRBD2	CASSPAGGRGNEQFF	TGTGCCAGCAGTCCAGCCGGCGGGAGGGGAAATGAGCAGTTCTTC
TRBV6-1	TRBJ2-5	.	.	CASNPRSSWLETQYF	TGTGCCAGCAACCCGAGGTCTAGCTGGTTGGAGACCCAGTACTTC
TRBV5-4	TRBJ1-6	few	.	CASSFTVLSTLHF	TGTGCCAGCAGCTTTACAGTACTTTCCACCCTCCACTTT
TRBV27	TRBJ2-2	once	.	CASSSQGQGLLHGLFF	TGTGCCAGCAGTTCTCAGGGTCAGGGACTCCTTCACGGGCTGTTTTTT
TRBV7-3	TRBJ2-2	.	.	CASSPRGQGNTGELFF	TGTGCCAGCAGCCCGCGGGGGCAGGGGAACACCGGGGAGCTGTTTTTT
TRBV7-9	TRBJ2-7	.	TRBD2	CASSPIPLAGGEQYF	TGTGCCAGCAGCCCGATCCCACTAGCGGGGGGTGAGCAGTACTTC
TRBV6-1	TRBJ2-1	.	TRBD2	CASSEGRGALYNEQFF	TGTGCCAGCAGTGAAGGGCGGGGGGCCCTCTACAATGAGCAGTTCTTC
TRBV6-5	TRBJ1-4	few	.	CASTQGRGKLFF	TGTGCCAGCACCCAAGGCAGAGGAAAACTGTTTTTT
TRBV18	TRBJ2-7	.	.	CASSERGKEQYF	TGTGCCAGCTCCGAACGGGGGAAAGAGCAGTACTTC